These 8 T cell receptor beta chains originate from one sample sequenced in a study of EBV T-cell therapy then PD-1 blockade in nasopharyngeal carcinoma. Specified treatment: AdE1-LMPpoly-expanded autologous EBV-specific T-cell therapy followed by anti-PD-1 nivolumab. The table came from immunoSEQ multiplex PCR; TCRdb's copy has only in-frame clones and leaves some out. The sample contains approximately 23,000 clones, about four fifths of which appear only once. Their target antigens are unknown. Sequencing used CD8+ T cells from blood, obtained at day -245 from a patient whose treatment included autologous EBV-specific T cells and nivolumab. The receptors originated from a man aged 35 to 55 with nasopharyngeal carcinoma.

CDR3 coding DNA: TGCAGTGCTAGTTTGGGGGGACAGGGCTACACCTTC. Translated, it gives CSASLGGQGYTF. V is TRBV20-1 and J is TRBJ1-2; 7 bases align to TRBD1. This CDR3 is 12 amino acids long. Losses at the gene ends were 3 bases for V and 8 bases for J; bases not matched to a gene: 6. Looked up from germline, CDR1 is DFQATT and CDR2 is SNEGSKA (reference sequence).

The J gene is TRBJ1-3, the V gene TRBV3-1 (or the pseudogene TRBV3-2); a possible D gene is TRBD1 (5 bases). This CDR3 region has 14 residues. Germline assignment: CDR1 LGHDT and CDR2 YNNKEL (reference sequence). The V end lost 1 base, the J end lost 8 bases, and 12 bases lay between the germline ends. CDR3 DNA: TGTGCCAGCAGCCAAGTGGGGTTAGGGGACACCATATATTTT. Its protein is CASSQVGLGDTIYF.

The chain recombines TRBV12-5 with TRBJ2-7; no clear D gene. Per the germline V gene, CDR1 is LGHNT and CDR2 is FRNRAP. The CDR3 is 11 residues long. Trimming took 9 bases from V and 10 from J, leaving 16 bases between them. The DNA for the CDR3 is TGTGCTAGCCGGCCTACAGCCAACCAGTACTTC. Translated, it gives CASRPTANQYF.

J is TRBJ2-7 and V is TRBV30; D perhaps matches TRBD2 (5 bases). Germline V lookup: CDR1 GTSNPN, CDR2 SVGIG (reference sequence). The CDR3 runs 15 residues. V was shortened by 1 base and J by 2 bases, with 15 bases between the two germline ends. The CDR3: CAWSAGSGGPYEQYF. The DNA for the CDR3 is TGTGCCTGGAGTGCTGGAAGCGGAGGACCCTACGAGCAGTACTTC.

The genes are TRBV27 and TRBJ2-3, with 8 bases aligning to TRBD1. This CDR3 has 13 amino acids. The V gene's germline CDR1 is MNHEY and CDR2 SMNVEV (reference sequence). V lost 8 bases and J lost 5; bases outside the gene matches: 6. In DNA form, the CDR3 reads TGTGCCAGCTCAGGGGGCGCCGGAGATACGCAGTATTTT. Protein sequence: CASSGGAGDTQYF.

A note on this clone: Since a much larger clone is just one base distant, this may be a read error. Other DNA sequences from this sample encode an identical CDR3 as well. This chain uses TRBV2 with TRBJ2-3, with D maybe TRBD2 (6 bases). Germline V lookup: CDR1 SNHLY, CDR2 FYNNEI. The CDR3 totals 14 residues. CDR3 amino acids: CATRGRGSTDTQYF. The CDR3 DNA follows: TGCGCCACAAGAGGGCGGGGAAGCACAGATACGCAGTATTTT.

The chain uses TRBV12-3 or TRBV12-4 and TRBJ1-1; 7 nucleotides agree with TRBD1. V lost 6 bases and J lost 7; bases outside the gene matches: 5. The CDR3 totals 12 residues. The CDR3 region is CASSPGTVEAFF. CDR3 nucleotide sequence: TGTGCCAGCAGCCCTGGGACAGTTGAAGCTTTCTTT.

This chain uses TRBV11-3 with TRBJ2-3; 7 positions agree with TRBD2. The CDR3 loop spans 17 amino acids. V gave up 4 bases and J gave up 1 base; unmatched junction bases: 11. Germline values: CDR1 SGHNT, CDR2 YENEEA. The CDR3 nucleotides read TGTGCCAGCAGCTCCGGACTAGTATGGAGGGGCACAGATACGCAGTATTTT. The encoded protein is CASSSGLVWRGTDTQYF.